A single sample is the source of the 9 T cell receptor beta chains below, sequenced in a study of response to subunit inactivated influenza vaccine. TCRdb redid the calling of the RT-PCR reads with MiXCR, one entry per CDR3 protein. The top ten clones hold 11% of a sample with 700,000 to 800,000 distinct CDR3 sequences, 18% of them seen once. The sequenced sample was PBMCs from blood, obtained more than 4 days after vaccination. The receptors were gathered from a man in his forties or fifties who received an inactivated influenza vaccine.

The chain has TRBV13 and TRBJ1-4; 7 nucleotides align to TRBD1. The CDR3 is 14 residues long. The J segment lost 6 bases and the V segment lost 5 bases, leaving 6 bases of the junction unmatched. Germline V CDR1 and CDR2: PRHDT, FYEKMQ (reference sequence). CDR3 in DNA: TGTGCCAGCAGCAGACAGGGCGTTTATGAAAAACTGTTTTTT. Its protein product is CASSRQGVYEKLFF.

The rearrangement uses TRBV5-8 and TRBJ1-2; tentatively, D is TRBD1 (6 bases). The V gene's germline CDR1 is SGHTS and CDR2 YDEGEE. The V gene lost 0 bases and the J gene lost 1 base, with 10 bases spanning the gap. CDR3 length: 15 amino acids. CDR3 sequence reads: CASSLGDRNNYGYTF. In DNA, the CDR3 is TGTGCCAGCAGCTTGGGCGACAGGAATAACTATGGCTACACCTTC.

This clonotype has just a few counts. The genes are TRBV12-3 or TRBV12-4 and TRBJ2-7; weak D call: TRBD2 (6 bases). There are 14 residues in the CDR3. The V and J ends lost 2 bases and 2 bases respectively, with 10 bases between them. The CDR3 sequence: CASSLWGLPYEQYF. CDR3 nucleotide sequence: TGTGCCAGCAGTTTATGGGGACTCCCCTACGAGCAGTACTTC.

The V gene is TRBV6-1, the J gene TRBJ1-4, with a tentative D call TRBD1 (5 bases). The germline gives CDR1 MNHNS, CDR2 SASEGT. Trimming took 5 bases from V and 0 from J, leaving 13 bases between them. The length of the CDR3 is 16 residues. The CDR3 DNA sequence: TGTGCCAGCAGTACCGGACAACCTGCAACTAATGAAAAACTGTTTTTT. Translated, it gives CASSTGQPATNEKLFF.

This clonotype has just a few counts. The chain has TRBV7-2 and TRBJ1-5, with TRBD1 as a possible D gene (5 bases). The CDR3 runs to 14 residues. Germline CDR1 and CDR2: SGHTA and FQGNSA. V lost 6 bases to trimming and J lost 7 bases, with 16 bases between them. The CDR3 coding sequence is TGTGCCAGCAGTTTTCAGGGATTTGGGCAGCCCCAGCATTTT. This gives the protein CASSFQGFGQPQHF. The full variable domain, in which reference TRBV7-2 and TRBJ1-5 provide the parts outside the CDR3, is GAGVSQSPSNKVTEKGKDVELRCDPISGHTALYWYRQSLGQGLEFLIYFQGNSAPDKSGLPSDRFSAERTGGSVSTLTIQRTQQEDSAVYLCASSFQGFGQPQHFGDGTRLSIL.

This chain connects TRBV7-9 to TRBJ2-2; 8 positions agree with TRBD1. Germline V CDR1 and CDR2: SEHNR, FQNEAQ (reference sequence). V lost 5 bases to trimming and J lost 4 bases; unmatched junction nucleotides: 6. The CDR3 length is 15 residues. This chain's CDR3 is CASSRIGQGTGELFF. DNA of the CDR3: TGTGCCAGCAGCCGTATAGGACAGGGCACCGGGGAGCTGTTTTTT.

This clonotype has a handful of counts. The chain has TRBV12-3 or TRBV12-4 and TRBJ1-1, with no clear D. The CDR3 covers 12 residues. Trimming removed 6 bases from V and 1 base from J, with 6 bases in between. The CDR3 DNA reads as TGTGCCAGCAGGCACTGGAACACTGAAGCTTTCTTT. This encodes CASRHWNTEAFF.

A few counts support this clonotype. The chain carries TRBV5-1 and TRBJ2-3; 12 positions agree with TRBD1. CDR3 size: 14 residues. Germline values: CDR1 SGHRS, CDR2 YFSETQ. V lost 6 bases to trimming and J lost 7 bases; unmatched junction nucleotides: 6. CDR3 nucleotides: TGCGCCAGCACGGGACAGGGGGCGGCGTATACGCAGTATTTT. It is translated as CASTGQGAAYTQYF. Drawing the rest from reference TRBV5-1 and TRBJ2-3, the complete variable domain is KAGVTQTPRYLIKTRGQQVTLSCSPISGHRSVSWYQQTPGQGLQFLFEYFSETQRNKGNFPGRFSGRQFSNSRSEMNVSTLELGDSALYLCASTGQGAAYTQYFGPGTRLTVL.

Only a few counts were recorded for this clonotype. The chain couples TRBV10-3 to TRBJ2-7; 14 bases are a match to TRBD2. Germline lookup yields CDR1 ENHRY and CDR2 SYGVKD. V shed 8 bases and J 6 bases; nucleotides not matched to a gene: 3. The CDR3 loop spans 13 amino acids. The CDR3 here is CAISGLAGGEQYF. In DNA form, the CDR3 reads TGTGCCATCTCAGGACTAGCGGGAGGCGAGCAGTACTTC.